This TCR beta chain came from a study of long-term antiretroviral therapy in people with HIV. Samples were assayed with immunoSEQ v3.0 at survey level. Sequencing targeted 40,000-50,000 T-cell genomes per sample. Libraries were prepared by immunoSEQ multiplex PCR; TCRdb keeps only in-frame clonotypes and omits some of them. The table includes approximately 27,000 clones, approximately 90% detected once. Germline values: CDR1 SQVTM, CDR2 ANQGSEA. Deletions cut 4 bases from V and 1 base from J, with 10 bases between. The CDR3 is made up of 13 amino acids. Whole-study findings and limits: Repertoires from HIV showed CDR3 length ranges narrower than those of controls. Clones showing expansion before ART dominated the repertoire at all time points.

This clone appeared a few times. Its antigen is unknown. The receptor's source is a young woman with HIV. The chain uses TRBV29-1 and TRBJ1-1; no firm D call. The sequencing used unsorted PBMCs, collected 1.8 years after starting antiretroviral therapy. Written as DNA, the CDR3 is TGCAGCGTTGCCCTACAAAGGAACACTGAAGCTTTCTTT. Residues: CSVALQRNTEAFF.